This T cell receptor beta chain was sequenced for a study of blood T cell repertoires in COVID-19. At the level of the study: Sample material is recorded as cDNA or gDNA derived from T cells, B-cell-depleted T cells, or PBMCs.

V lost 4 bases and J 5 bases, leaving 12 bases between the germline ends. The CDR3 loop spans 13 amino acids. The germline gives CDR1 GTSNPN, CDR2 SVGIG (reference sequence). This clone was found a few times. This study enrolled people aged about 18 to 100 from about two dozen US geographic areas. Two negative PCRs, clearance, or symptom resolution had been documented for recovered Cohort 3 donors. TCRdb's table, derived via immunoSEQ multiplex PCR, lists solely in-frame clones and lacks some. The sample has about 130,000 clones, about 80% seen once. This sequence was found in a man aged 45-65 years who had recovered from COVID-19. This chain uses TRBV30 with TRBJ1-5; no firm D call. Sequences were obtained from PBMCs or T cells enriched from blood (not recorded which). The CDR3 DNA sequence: TGTGCCTGGACGGGGAATGGGGATCAGCCCCAGCATTTT. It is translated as CAWTGNGDQPQHF.